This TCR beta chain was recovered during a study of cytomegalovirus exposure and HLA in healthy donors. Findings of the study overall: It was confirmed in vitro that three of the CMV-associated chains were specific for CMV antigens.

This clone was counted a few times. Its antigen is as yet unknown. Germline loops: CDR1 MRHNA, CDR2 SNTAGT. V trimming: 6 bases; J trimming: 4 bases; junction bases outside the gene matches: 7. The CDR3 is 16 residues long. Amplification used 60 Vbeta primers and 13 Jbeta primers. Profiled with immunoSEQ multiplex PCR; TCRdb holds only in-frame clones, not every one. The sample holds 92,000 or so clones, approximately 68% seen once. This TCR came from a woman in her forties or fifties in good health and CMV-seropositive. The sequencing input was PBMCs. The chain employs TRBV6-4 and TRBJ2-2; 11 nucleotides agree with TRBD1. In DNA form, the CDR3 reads TGTGCCAGCAGAGCAACCGGGACAGGGGGCACCGGGGAGCTGTTTTTT. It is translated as CASRATGTGGTGELFF.